The clone carrying this TCR beta chain was counted between two and nine times. As processed by the authors: Reference gene primer amplification gave nucleated cell count estimates. This table comes from immunoSEQ multiplex PCR, and its TCRdb copy is limited to in-frame clones, with some not included. From that table come the V and J calls and clone size; the DNA was used to work out D and trimming. The data contain around 75,000 clones, around 87% of them singletons. The sample belongs to a study of blood T cell repertoires in COVID-19. At the level of the study: Specimens from acute and convalescent COVID-19 originated in the United States, Italy and Spain. In each case, the material was cDNA or gDNA derived from T cells, B-cell-depleted T cells, or PBMCs.

This CDR3 comprises 16 residues. J was trimmed by 6 bases and V by 5 bases; bases with no gene match: 14. Germline CDR1 and CDR2: SNHLY and FYNNEI. This chain connects TRBV2 to TRBJ2-7; 9 positions agree with TRBD2. The sequencing sample was made of peripheral blood. This clonotype was obtained from a man aged 70-80 years with active COVID-19. CDR3 residues: CASSHPGSGGRVEQYF. The CDR3 region has the DNA TGTGCCAGCAGTCACCCGGGGAGCGGCGGGAGGGTCGAGCAGTACTTC. Full variable domain (outside the CDR3, taken from reference TRBV2 and TRBJ2-7): EPEVTQTPSHQVTQMGQEVILRCVPISNHLYFYWYRQILGQKVEFLVSFYNNEISEKSEIFDDQFSVERPDGSNFTLKIRSTKLEDSAMYFCASSHPGSGGRVEQYFGPGTRLTVT.